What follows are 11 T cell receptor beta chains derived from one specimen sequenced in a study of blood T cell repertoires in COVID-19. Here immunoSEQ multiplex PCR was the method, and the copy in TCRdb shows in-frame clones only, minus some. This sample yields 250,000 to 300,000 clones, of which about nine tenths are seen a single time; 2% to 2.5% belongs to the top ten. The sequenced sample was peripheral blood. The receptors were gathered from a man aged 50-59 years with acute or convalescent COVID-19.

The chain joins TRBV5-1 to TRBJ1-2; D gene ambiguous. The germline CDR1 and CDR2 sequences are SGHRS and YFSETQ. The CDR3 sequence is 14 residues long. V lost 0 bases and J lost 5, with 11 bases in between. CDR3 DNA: TGCGCCAGCAGCTTGGCGGCCAGGACTTATGGCTACACCTTC. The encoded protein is CASSLAARTYGYTF.

The CDR3 nucleotides read TGTGCCAGCAGCGCGGTTCGAAACACTGAAGCTTTCTTT. Translating it yields CASSAVRNTEAFF. The rearrangement uses TRBV7-9 and TRBJ1-1; D is undetermined. The germline V and J ends were trimmed by 5 bases and 2 bases, with 9 bases remaining between them. This CDR3 has 13 residues. Germline V gene data show CDR1 as SEHNR and CDR2 as FQNEAQ (reference sequence).

CDR3 coding DNA: TGTGCCAGCAGTGTCCGGACAGGGGAAAACATTCAGTACTTC. Its protein product is CASSVRTGENIQYF. The chain has TRBV2 and TRBJ2-4; 9 nucleotides align to TRBD1. CDR1 is SNHLY and CDR2 is FYNNEI in the germline V gene. The CDR3 has 14 amino acids. V gave up 4 bases and J gave up 5 bases; unmatched junction bases: 3.

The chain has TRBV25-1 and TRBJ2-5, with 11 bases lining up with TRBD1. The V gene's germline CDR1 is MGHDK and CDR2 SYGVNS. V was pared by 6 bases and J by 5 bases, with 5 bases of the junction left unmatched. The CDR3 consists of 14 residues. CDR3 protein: CASSVGQGVETQYF. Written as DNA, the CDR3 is TGTGCCAGCAGCGTGGGACAGGGGGTGGAGACCCAGTACTTC.

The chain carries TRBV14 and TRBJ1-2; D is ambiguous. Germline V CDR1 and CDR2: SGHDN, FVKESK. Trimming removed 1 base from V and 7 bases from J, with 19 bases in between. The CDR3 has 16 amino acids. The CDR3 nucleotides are TGTGCCAGCAGCCAAGGCGGGAATAGTATGGGTTTTGGCTACACCTTC. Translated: CASSQGGNSMGFGYTF.

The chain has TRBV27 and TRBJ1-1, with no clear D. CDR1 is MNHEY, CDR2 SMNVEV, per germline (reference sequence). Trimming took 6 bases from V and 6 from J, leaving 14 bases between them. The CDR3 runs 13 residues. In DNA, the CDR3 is TGTGCCAGCAGAGTTGTTCAGTACGCTGAAGCTTTCTTT. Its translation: CASRVVQYAEAFF.

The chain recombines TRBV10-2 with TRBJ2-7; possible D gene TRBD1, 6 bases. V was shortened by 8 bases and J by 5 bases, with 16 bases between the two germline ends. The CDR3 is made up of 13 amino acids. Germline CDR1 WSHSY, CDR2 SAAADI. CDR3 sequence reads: CASAGTPPHEQYF. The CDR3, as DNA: TGCGCCAGCGCCGGGACACCTCCCCACGAGCAGTACTTC.

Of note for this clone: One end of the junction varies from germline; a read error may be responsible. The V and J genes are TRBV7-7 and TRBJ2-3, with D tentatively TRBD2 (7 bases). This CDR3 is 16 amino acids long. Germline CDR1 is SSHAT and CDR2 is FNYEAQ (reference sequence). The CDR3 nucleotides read TGTGCTAGCAGCCCGGAGGGGGGGAAGATTACAGATACGCAGTATTTT. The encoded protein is CASSPEGGKITDTQYF.

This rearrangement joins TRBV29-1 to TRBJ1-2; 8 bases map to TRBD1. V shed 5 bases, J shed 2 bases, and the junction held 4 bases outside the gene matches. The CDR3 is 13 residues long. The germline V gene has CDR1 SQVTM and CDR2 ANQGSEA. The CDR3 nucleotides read TGCAGCGTTCAGTACAGGGGGAACTATGGCTACACCTTC. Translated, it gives CSVQYRGNYGYTF.

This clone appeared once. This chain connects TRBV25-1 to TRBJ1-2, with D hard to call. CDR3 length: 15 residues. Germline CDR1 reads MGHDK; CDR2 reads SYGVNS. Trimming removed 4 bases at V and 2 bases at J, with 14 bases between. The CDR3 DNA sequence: TGTGCCAGCAGTGTTGACCTAGGTCTGAACTATGGCTACACCTTC. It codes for CASSVDLGLNYGYTF.

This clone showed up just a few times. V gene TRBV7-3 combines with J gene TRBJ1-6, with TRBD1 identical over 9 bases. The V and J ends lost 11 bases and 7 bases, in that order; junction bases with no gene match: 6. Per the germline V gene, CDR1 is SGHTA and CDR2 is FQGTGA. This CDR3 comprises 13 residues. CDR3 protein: CASAGTGNSPLHF. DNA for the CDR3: TGTGCCTCCGCCGGGACAGGGAATTCACCCCTCCACTTT.